This T cell receptor beta chain was sequenced during a study of T cell responses to AZD1222 COVID-19 vaccine (dated by TCRdb to the early 2020s). Concerning the study at large: AZD1222 recipients with second doses at about 4 weeks or about 12 weeks were pooled, because spike-specific TCR depth and breadth did not differ between schedules. Trial participants were enrolled by age into subgroups of 18-55, 56-69 and 70-plus years, and around 150, 29 and 61 TCR-sequenced participants, respectively, were included in these subgroups. A total of 230 to 250 trial participants underwent TCR sequencing, of whom approximately 210 received two doses of AZD1222 and roughly 25 received two doses of the MenACWY control vaccine.

The CDR3 regions of human TCRbeta chains were subjected to immunosequencing. The authors' pipeline ran thus. TCRs in the repertoires were compared against a reference library of SARS-CoV-2-specific TCRs that had been generated with the MIRA antigen-specificity platform. Breadth was defined as the fraction of unique TCRs that were SARS-CoV-2-associated, and depth was defined as the fraction of total T cells that were SARS-CoV-2-associated. Each spike-specific TCR was assigned to its reactive spike region and to a CD4 or CD8 class using the MIRA data. Log10-transformed breadth and depth values were compared by one-way ANOVA with Sidak's multiple comparisons tests. As stored in TCRdb, this immuneACCESS dataset retains in-frame rearrangements with V and J assigned. A fraction of the clones does not appear; measured against another copy, unresolved V genes explain less than half of the discrepancy, and the remainder lacks a known reason. D and trimming were read from the DNA, whereas the V and J calls and clone size are those reported in that table. Counted in this sample were some 130,000 clones; 84% of them appeared once. The ten largest clones capture about 4% of the sample.

The paper's findings and limits, for the study overall: After two AZD1222 doses, both the breadth and the depth of spike-specific TCRs were significantly higher than at day 0 and than in MenACWY recipients. Because no day 14 peak-response samples were available, the repertoires could be characterized only after the peak T cell response. Nearly half of unique spike-specific TCRs reportedly recognized epitopes outside regions mutated in the B.1.351 and B.1.1.7 variants. In the small 56-69-year group, the increase in depth fell short of significance, most likely because of low power. Only six AZD1222 recipients were SARS-CoV-2 seropositive at baseline, limiting conclusions about previously exposed vaccinees. The whole spike protein was spanned by vaccine-associated CD4 TCRs, and dominant responses were seen in regions 160-218 and 743-854. Participants were mostly white British, with more females than males. The authors suggested clonal diversity may have been underestimated.

The time point label on this specimen signifies: baseline before first vaccination. Vaccinee samples were obtained from the UK trials COV001 and COV002, which included a single-blind randomized controlled phase 2/3 trial of AZD1222 (ChAdOx1 nCoV-19) in healthy adults. For TCRbeta chain sequencing, PBMC samples were collected from trial participants at day 0 and at day 28 after the second dose. This clone has just one count. The antigen it recognizes is unknown. No base quality values were provided; no much bigger clone lies one nucleotide off. The sequences come from peripheral blood, collected on day 0 of AZD1222 vaccination. This clonotype was obtained from an adult in good health.

CDR3 sequence: CATSRSRGLSNQPQHF. The bases read TGTGCCACCAGCAGAAGCAGGGGGCTGAGCAATCAGCCCCAGCATTTT. This sequence uses TRBV15 and TRBJ1-5; 8 central nucleotides agree with TRBD1. Unmatched junction bases come to 4, with V trimmed by 2 bases and J by 1 base. There are 16 amino acids in the CDR3, from cysteine to phenylalanine inclusive. Only the CDR3 region is kept as DNA, spanning 48 bases read in frame from base 1. From the germline V gene (reference sequence), CDR1 is LNHNV and CDR2 is YYDKDF.